This T cell receptor beta chain was recovered during a study of Graves' ophthalmopathy and Graves' hyperthyroidism. Study findings and constraints: The blood repertoire also included most expanded thyroid clonotypes above 0.001 frequency.

This clonotype came up many times. The antigen remains unidentified. Amplification from RNA transcripts yielded the TCR beta CDR3 regions. First-round RT-PCR used HTBI primers; second-round multiplex PCR followed. TCRdb re-called the multiplex PCR reads through MiXCR, storing one row per CDR3 protein. This table holds about 220,000 distinct CDR3 sequences, 20% to 25% found once. V shed 0 bases and J 4 bases; nucleotides not matched to a gene: 5. The CDR3 sequence is 16 residues long. Germline assignment: CDR1 DFQATT and CDR2 SNEGSKA (reference sequence). Specimen: peripheral blood. This sequence was found in a woman aged 50 to 60 with Graves' ophthalmopathy. This rearrangement joins TRBV20-1 to TRBJ2-5; TRBD2 matches at 13 bases. The CDR3 is CSARDWTSGRGETQYF. CDR3 sequence (DNA): TGCAGTGCTAGAGATTGGACTAGCGGGAGAGGAGAGACCCAGTACTTC.